A selection of T cell receptor beta chains follows, all from one sample in a study of type 1 regulatory T cells. Which antigens these TCRs recognize remains unknown. TCRdb used MiXCR to reprocess the reads, holding one entry per CDR3 protein. The table records under 85,000 distinct CDR3 sequences, more than 45% of them present only once. The sample was cultured non-Tr1 T cells, either the whole culture or a sorted T cell fraction (not recorded which). The origin of the receptors is a human donor in good health. Each CDR3 is given with its conserved first and last residue. D genes are given only for firm matches. Clone size is not always given. Where it is, it says once, few, many or a class for expanded clones.

>TRBV12-3/TRBV12-4|TRBJ2-3|NA|TRBD1
CASSLGGDRGHTQYF
TGTGCCAGCAGTTTAGGGGGGGACAGGGGTCATACGCAGTATTTT
>TRBV20-1|TRBJ2-3|NA|NA
CSAPRDKGTDTQYF
TGCAGTGCGCCACGAGACAAAGGCACAGATACGCAGTATTTT
>TRBV3-1|TRBJ1-1|few|NA
CASEMSGGTEAFF
TGTGCCAGCGAAATGTCGGGTGGGACTGAAGCTTTCTTT
>TRBV27|TRBJ1-1|few|NA
CASSTRLQGNTEAFF
TGTGCCAGCTCAACCCGTCTCCAGGGAAACACTGAAGCTTTCTTT
>TRBV6-1|TRBJ1-6|few|TRBD1
CASKQGLSNSPLHF
TGTGCCAGCAAACAGGGGCTTAGTAATTCACCCCTCCACTTT
>TRBV7-9|TRBJ2-7|NA|NA
CASSPQPAYEQYF
TGTGCCAGCAGCCCCCAACCAGCCTACGAGCAGTACTTC
>TRBV5-1|TRBJ2-3|NA|NA
CASSLEGPSTDTQYF
TGCGCCAGCAGCTTGGAGGGCCCTAGCACAGATACGCAGTATTTT
>TRBV6-6|TRBJ2-5|NA|TRBD2
CASSSRIAGTNQETQYF
TGTGCCAGCAGTTCCCGGATAGCGGGGACCAACCAAGAGACCCAGTACTTC
>TRBV7-8|TRBJ1-3|NA|NA
CASSRREADTIYF
TGTGCCAGCAGCCGCAGGGAAGCGGACACCATATATTTT
>TRBV30|TRBJ2-5|NA|NA
CAWSTGSIKSQYF
TGTGCCTGGAGTACAGGGAGTATTAAGTCCCAGTACTTC
>TRBV18|TRBJ2-2|NA|TRBD1
CASSLPATGTGGTGELFF
TGTGCCAGCTCACTACCTGCTACCGGGACAGGGGGAACCGGGGAGCTGTTTTTT
>TRBV6-2/TRBV6-3|TRBJ2-1|NA|NA
CASSLSVNEQFF
TGTGCCAGCAGTTTGTCCGTCAATGAGCAGTTCTTC
>TRBV19|TRBJ2-4|NA|NA
CASSIGFRSVKAKNIQYF
TGTGCCAGTAGTATAGGTTTTAGGTCAGTAAAGGCCAAAAACATTCAGTACTTC
>TRBV11-1|TRBJ2-1|NA|NA
CASSLLGVGEQFF
TGTGCCAGCAGCTTATTAGGCGTTGGTGAGCAGTTCTTC
>TRBV27|TRBJ2-3|NA|NA
CASSLGISRSTDTQYF
TGTGCCAGCAGTTTAGGGATCTCGCGTAGCACAGATACGCAGTATTTT
>TRBV15|TRBJ2-5|once|NA
CATSRDGVETQYF
TGTGCCACCAGCAGAGATGGGGTGGAGACCCAGTACTTC
>TRBV3-1|TRBJ1-2|few|NA
CASSQDRGREDHYGYTF
TGTGCCAGCAGCCAAGATCGGGGGAGAGAGGACCACTATGGCTACACCTTC
>TRBV18|TRBJ2-1|NA|TRBD1
CASSRQGARNEQFF
TGTGCCAGCTCACGACAGGGGGCACGAAATGAGCAGTTCTTC
>TRBV2|TRBJ1-3|NA|NA
CASSPDIVSGNTIYF
TGTGCCAGCAGCCCGGACATCGTCTCTGGAAACACCATATATTTT
>TRBV2|TRBJ2-2|few|NA
CASSKDRTNTGELFF
TGTGCCAGCAGTAAAGACAGGACGAACACCGGGGAGCTGTTTTTT
>TRBV18|TRBJ1-1|NA|NA
CASSPPWQGGYTEAFF
TGTGCCAGCTCACCACCGTGGCAGGGAGGATACACTGAAGCTTTCTTT
>TRBV30|TRBJ1-2|NA|TRBD1
CAWTYRGANYGYTF
TGTGCCTGGACCTACAGGGGGGCTAACTATGGCTACACCTTC
>TRBV6-4|TRBJ1-6|NA|NA
CASTRTRTSNSPLHF
TGTGCCAGCACCCGAACGAGGACCTCCAATTCACCCCTCCACTTT
>TRBV7-7|TRBJ1-5|NA|TRBD1
CASSIPGTDSLLQQPQHF
TGTGCTAGCAGTATCCCCGGGACAGACTCCCTATTGCAACAGCCCCAGCATTTT
>TRBV3-1|TRBJ1-2|NA|TRBD1
CASSHLDRAKGHGYTF
TGTGCCAGCAGCCATTTGGACAGGGCAAAGGGACATGGCTACACCTTC
>TRBV5-1|TRBJ2-7|NA|NA
CASSVSNTGVDEQYF
TGCGCCAGCAGCGTGTCGAATACGGGGGTGGACGAGCAGTACTTC